This record covers a single T cell receptor beta chain. The antigen this receptor binds is unknown. The input lacks base qualities; no much larger clone sits a single base away. The time point label of this sample denotes: baseline before first vaccination. The intended sense of this specimen's treatment or condition label: meningococcal conjugate vaccine given as trial control. Vaccinee samples came from UK trials COV001 and COV002, including a single-blind randomized controlled phase 2/3 trial of AZD1222 (ChAdOx1 nCoV-19) in healthy adults. For TCRbeta chain sequencing, PBMC samples from trial participants were taken at day 0 and at day 28 after the second dose. V was cut back by 4 bases and J by 9 bases, leaving a gap of 13 bases between them. The CDR3 covers 13 residues, taking in both the cysteine and the phenylalanine. Only the CDR3 part of the read is kept: 39 bases, read in frame from the first base. The germline V gene encodes CDR1 SNHLY and CDR2 FYNNEI.

The data were obtained in a study of T cell responses to AZD1222 COVID-19 vaccine (dated by TCRdb to the early 2020s). About the study as a whole: A total of 230 to 250 trial participants underwent TCR sequencing, of whom roughly 210 had received two doses of AZD1222 and 26 had received two doses of the MenACWY control vaccine. Trial participants were enrolled by age into subgroups of 18-55, 56-69 and 70-plus years, and about 150, 27 and 61 TCR-sequenced participants, respectively, were included in these subgroups. What the authors observed across the whole study: Most participants were white British and females outnumbered males, and the authors suggested that clonal diversity may have been underestimated. Reportedly, almost half of the unique spike-specific TCRs recognized epitopes lying outside the regions that are mutated in the B.1.351 and B.1.1.7 variants. The 56-69-year group was small, and its depth increase did not reach significance, likely because of low power. Conclusions about previously exposed vaccinees are limited, since just a handful of AZD1222 recipients were seropositive for SARS-CoV-2 at baseline. No day 14 peak-response samples were available, so repertoires were characterized only after the peak T cell response. A significant rise in spike-specific TCR breadth and depth was observed after two AZD1222 doses relative to day 0 and relative to MenACWY recipients. Vaccine-associated CD4 TCRs spanned the whole spike protein, with dominant responses in regions 160-218 and 743-854.

The CDR3 regions of human TCRbeta chains were analyzed by immunosequencing. The authors' pipeline ran thus. TCRs in the repertoires were compared against a reference library of SARS-CoV-2-specific TCRs that had been generated with the MIRA antigen-specificity platform. Breadth meant the fraction of unique TCRs that were SARS-CoV-2-associated, whereas depth meant the fraction of total T cells that were SARS-CoV-2-associated. Using the MIRA data, each spike-specific TCR was mapped to the spike region that the TCR reacts to and placed in a CD4 or CD8 class. Log10-transformed breadth and depth values were compared by one-way ANOVA with Sidak's multiple comparisons tests. The source is immuneACCESS, and TCRdb retained only in-frame sequences with V and J called. Part of the clones is not carried over; for the studies checked, unresolved V genes explain less than half of this, and the remainder is unexplained. V, J and clone size are taken as reported in that table, and D and trimming were inferred from the DNA itself. The sample profile shows 150,000 to 200,000 clones; 87% of them were found once. Jointly, the top ten make up about 3% of the sample.

This chain joins TRBV2 to TRBJ2-4; D gene: possibly TRBD2, on 6 matching bases. The sample in question was peripheral blood, obtained on day 0 of MenACWY control vaccination. This sequence was found in an adult in good health. The base sequence is TGTGCCAGCAGTGCCGGGGGAAGGGGCATTCAGTACTTC. It codes for CASSAGGRGIQYF.